These T cell receptor beta chains were read from a single sample in a study of HIV-infected patients and healthy controls. MiXCR, run by TCRdb on the 5' RACE reads, gives a single entry per CDR3 protein. The data hold almost 25,000 distinct CDR3 sequences, with 8.5% observed a single time. Sequencing used blood. The origin of the receptors is an adult in good health. The CDR3 runs from the conserved cysteine through the conserved F or W. The order of the fields is J gene, clone size, V gene, D gene, CDR3 DNA, CDR3 protein. D genes are given only for firm matches. Some rows have no size entry. The others give once, few or many, or a class for an expanded clone.

TRBJ2-5 many TRBV5-1 TRBD2 TGCGCCAGCAGCTCTCTAGCTTCTTTGGGACTAGCGGGACCGTTGTCTCTGGAGACCCAGTACTTC CASSSLASLGLAGPLSLETQYF
TRBJ2-7 many TRBV7-2 NA TGTGCCAGCAGCTTGGATTGGGGCGGAATCTACGAGCAGTACTTC CASSLDWGGIYEQYF
TRBJ1-1 few TRBV7-2 TRBD1 TGTGCCAGCAGCTTAAGGCAGGGGGCGACTGAAGCTTTCTTT CASSLRQGATEAFF
TRBJ2-3 few TRBV20-1 TRBD2 TGCAGTGCCCCGGGGGTGGGGGGGGCAGATACGCAGTATTTT CSAPGVGGADTQYF
TRBJ2-3 many TRBV6-1 NA TGTGCCAGCAGAAGGGGCTCCACAGATACGCAGTATTTT CASRRGSTDTQYF
TRBJ1-1 many TRBV5-1 NA TGCGCCAGCAGCTTGGGGGGACACGAAGCTTTCTTT CASSLGGHEAFF
TRBJ2-6 few TRBV19 NA TGTGCCAGTAGTCGCGACTCTGGGGCCAACGTCCTGACTTTC CASSRDSGANVLTF
TRBJ2-2 many TRBV9 TRBD2 TGTGCCACCCAGCGGGGCTCGAACACCGGGGAGCTGTTTTTT CATQRGSNTGELFF
TRBJ1-5 few TRBV25-1 NA TGTGCCAGCAGTGAGAGGGGGGGTGCCGGCGGCAATCAGCCCCAGCATTTT CASSERGGAGGNQPQHF
TRBJ1-2 NA TRBV5-6 NA TGTGCCAGCAGCCTAGACATTAACTATGGCTACACCTTC CASSLDINYGYTF
TRBJ1-1 many TRBV19 NA TGTGCCAGTAGTCCTCGACAGGCTCCTATGAACACTGAAGCTTTCTTT CASSPRQAPMNTEAFF
TRBJ1-2 few TRBV24-1 NA TGTGCCACCAGTGAGCAAACAGGAGTAACTGCTGGCTACACCTTC CATSEQTGVTAGYTF
TRBJ1-2 many TRBV6-5 TRBD1 TGTGCCAGCAGTATTGGACAGGGTGGCTATGGCTACACCTTC CASSIGQGGYGYTF
TRBJ2-7 many TRBV6-1 NA TGTGCCAGCAGTCACAAGGGACGGAGCTCCTACGAGCAGTACTTC CASSHKGRSSYEQYF
TRBJ1-1 many TRBV5-1 NA TGCGCCAGCAGCCCAGGAGGCTTGAACACTGAAGCTTTCTTT CASSPGGLNTEAFF
TRBJ1-6 many TRBV12-3/TRBV12-4 NA TGTGCCAGCAACTCGGGCCAGGGATATAATTCACCCCTCCACTTT CASNSGQGYNSPLHF
TRBJ2-6 few TRBV13 TRBD1 TGTGCCAGCAGCGGGACAGGCTTGTCTGGGGCCAACGTCCTGACTTTC CASSGTGLSGANVLTF
TRBJ1-5 many TRBV20-1 NA TGCAGTGCCCTCCTGGGGGTTAGAAATCAGCCCCAGCATTTT CSALLGVRNQPQHF
TRBJ2-3 many TRBV20-1 TRBD2 TGCAGTGCTCCCTGGCGTAGCGGGGCCAACACAGATACGCAGTATTTT CSAPWRSGANTDTQYF
TRBJ1-2 many TRBV7-9 NA TGTGCCAGCAGCCCGCGGACAGCTATTAACTATGGCTACACCTTC CASSPRTAINYGYTF
TRBJ1-1 many TRBV18 TRBD1 TGTGCCAGCTCACCCCGGACAGGGGCCTGGACTGAAGCTTTCTTT CASSPRTGAWTEAFF
TRBJ2-5 medium-sized TRBV5-5 TRBD1 TGTGCCAGCAGCTTACCGGGACAGGGATTCGGAGAGACCCAGTACTTC CASSLPGQGFGETQYF
TRBJ2-3 many TRBV15 NA TGTGCCACCAGCACCCCGGCCGATACGCAGTATTTT CATSTPADTQYF
TRBJ1-2 many TRBV20-1 TRBD1 TGCAGTGATCAGGGGGCAGCTAACTATGGCTACACCTTC CSDQGAANYGYTF
TRBJ1-5 few TRBV6-6 TRBD1 TGTGCCAGCAGTTACTTTCCCGACAGGGTTGCTCAGCCCCAGCATTTT CASSYFPDRVAQPQHF
TRBJ1-5 many TRBV20-1 NA TGCAGTGCTCACGAATCCCTCGGGGGTCAGCCCCAGCATTTT CSAHESLGGQPQHF
TRBJ1-2 many TRBV27 TRBD1 TGTGCCAGCAGTTTGGGGACAGGCGACCCAACTAACTATGGCTACACCTTC CASSLGTGDPTNYGYTF
TRBJ2-5 many TRBV7-6 NA TGTGCCAGCAGCACCGGGACTCCCCAAGAGACCCAGTACTTC CASSTGTPQETQYF
TRBJ2-5 few TRBV4-3 TRBD2 TGCGCCAGCAGCCAAGAGCGGGGGGGCCAAGAGACCCAGTACTTC CASSQERGGQETQYF
TRBJ2-3 NA TRBV3-1 NA TGTGCCAGCAGCCAAGTTGAGTACGAAATCACAGATACGCAGTATTTT CASSQVEYEITDTQYF
TRBJ2-3 NA TRBV19 TRBD2 TGTGCCAGCGCGACATGGGGACTACCTAGCACAGATACGCAGTATTTT CASATWGLPSTDTQYF
TRBJ1-2 medium-sized TRBV6-5 NA TGTGCCAGCAAGGGTCAGGGCGTCTATGGCTACACCTTC CASKGQGVYGYTF
TRBJ2-7 once TRBV14 NA TGTGCCAGCAGCCAGTACCGGGGCACCTACGAGCAGTACTTC CASSQYRGTYEQYF
TRBJ2-2 medium-sized TRBV27 TRBD2 TGTGCCAGCAGTCCGGGGGGGGCCAACACCGGGGAGCTGTTTTTT CASSPGGANTGELFF
TRBJ1-5 many TRBV15 NA TGTGCCACCAGCAGAGATCTTCGGGTGTATCAGCCCCAGCATTTT CATSRDLRVYQPQHF
TRBJ2-1 medium-sized TRBV20-1 TRBD2 TGCAGTGCTAAACTAGCGGGGGCGGGTGAGCAGTTCTTC CSAKLAGAGEQFF
TRBJ2-2 few TRBV15 NA TGTGCCACCAGCAAGGTTGCCGGGGAGCTGTTTTTT CATSKVAGELFF
TRBJ2-7 NA TRBV5-1 NA TGCGCCAGCAGCTTGGAAGGGGGGAGCTCCTACGAGCAGTACTTC CASSLEGGSSYEQYF
TRBJ1-1 many TRBV29-1 NA TGCAGCGTTGAAAGGGGGGGTGTGAACACTGAAGCTTTCTTT CSVERGGVNTEAFF
TRBJ1-1 NA TRBV7-2 NA TGTGCCAGCAGCTTAAGGGGCCAGGCTGTAGCTTTCTTT CASSLRGQAVAFF
TRBJ2-1 NA TRBV3-1 TRBD2 TGTGCCAGCAGCCAGTTCACCGGGACTAGCGGGGGGGGACATGAGCAGTTCTTC CASSQFTGTSGGGHEQFF
TRBJ1-1 many TRBV9 NA TGTGCCAGCACCCAGGGGTCGATCATGAACACTGAAGCTTTCTTT CASTQGSIMNTEAFF
TRBJ1-4 many TRBV7-8 NA TGTGCCAGCAGCCTAGGGTCCACAGCCGGTAGGGCTAATGAAAAACTGTTTTTT CASSLGSTAGRANEKLFF
TRBJ2-3 many TRBV28 TRBD1 TGTGCCAGCTTGAAACAGGACAGGGGCACAGATACGCAGTATTTT CASLKQDRGTDTQYF
TRBJ1-5 many TRBV12-3/TRBV12-4 NA TGTGCCAGCAGCTCGCCGAGCGCCCGACAGCCCCAGCATTTT CASSSPSARQPQHF
TRBJ2-5 many TRBV25-1 TRBD1 TGTGCCAGCAGTTTCTCAAACCCCCCGGGACAGATTTTGGAGACCCAGTACTTC CASSFSNPPGQILETQYF
TRBJ2-7 many TRBV29-1 TRBD1 TGCAGCGTTGATCGCCAGGGGGCGCGGGAGCAGTACTTC CSVDRQGAREQYF
TRBJ2-5 few TRBV6-5 NA TGTGCCAGCAGTTACTCGGATCCAGGGGAAGAGACCCAGTACTTC CASSYSDPGEETQYF
TRBJ1-1 many TRBV7-8 NA TGTGCCACCGATACAGGGATGGGCACTGAAGCTTTCTTT CATDTGMGTEAFF
TRBJ1-4 many TRBV10-2 NA TGCGCCAGCAGTGAAGTAGGATATAATGAAAAACTGTTTTTT CASSEVGYNEKLFF
TRBJ2-3 many TRBV5-1 TRBD1 TGCGCCAGCAGCTTCCGGGACAGGGGATTAGATACGCAGTATTTT CASSFRDRGLDTQYF
TRBJ2-1 many TRBV4-3 TRBD2 TGCGCCAGCAGCCCCGAAGGACTAGACGACAATGAGCAGTTCTTC CASSPEGLDDNEQFF
TRBJ1-3 many TRBV14 NA TGTGCCAGCAGCCAAGGACTCCTTCGGGACTCTGGAAACACCATATATTTT CASSQGLLRDSGNTIYF
TRBJ2-5 many TRBV24-1 NA TGTGCCACCAGTGAAGGACAGCCCTTTAGCCAAGAGACCCAGTACTTC CATSEGQPFSQETQYF
TRBJ2-2 NA TRBV12-3/TRBV12-4 TRBD1 TGTGCCAGCAGTTTGGGGACAGGGGGTCCCGGGGAGCTGTTTTTT CASSLGTGGPGELFF
TRBJ2-5 many TRBV7-8 TRBD2 TGTGCCAGCAGCTTAGAGCGGGGGCAAGAGACCCAGTACTTC CASSLERGQETQYF